The 27 T cell receptor beta chains below were found in one sample sequenced in a study of graft-versus-host responses after intestinal transplantation. Assay: immunoSEQ multiplex PCR; the TCRdb copy retains only in-frame clones and omits some. The sample holds about 8,200 clones, 85% to 95% seen once. The sample consisted of PBMCs, taken 11 days after intestinal transplantation. The receptors stem from a human patient who received an intestinal transplant, so some T cells may come from the graft donor.

The chain recombines TRBV27 with TRBJ2-3; D is ambiguous. This CDR3 comprises 13 residues. Germline assignment: CDR1 MNHEY and CDR2 SMNVEV (reference sequence). V was clipped by 8 bases and J by 2 bases, with 11 bases between them. CDR3: CASGRRPTDTQYF. Written as DNA, the CDR3 is TGTGCCAGCGGCAGGCGCCCCACAGATACGCAGTATTTT.

This clone was picked up one time. The genes are TRBV11-3 and TRBJ2-3; D is unresolved. The length of the CDR3 is 15 residues. Germline V CDR1 and CDR2: SGHNT, YENEEA. V was shortened by 5 bases and J by 3 bases, with 15 bases between the two germline ends. In DNA form, the CDR3 reads TGTGCCAGCAGCACAGACGCATCCAGGACAGATACGCAGTATTTT. It codes for CASSTDASRTDTQYF.

The chain carries TRBV7-9 and TRBJ2-5; perhaps TRBD2 as D (6 bases). Trimming left V 4 bases short and J 4 bases short, with 13 bases between. The V gene's germline CDR1 is SEHNR and CDR2 FQNEAQ (reference sequence). The CDR3 covers 14 residues. The CDR3 protein is CASSSEEGPETQYF. The CDR3 DNA sequence: TGTGCCAGCAGCTCCGAGGAGGGTCCAGAGACCCAGTACTTC.

The chain carries TRBV11-2 and TRBJ2-7; no firm D call. The V and J ends lost 0 bases and 2 bases respectively, with 11 bases between them. The CDR3 totals 15 residues. Per germline, CDR1 SGHAT and CDR2 FQNNGV. CDR3 sequence (DNA): TGTGCCAGCAGCTTAGAAGTAGCACTGGCCTACGAGCAGTACTTC. As protein: CASSLEVALAYEQYF.

The chain couples TRBV5-6 to TRBJ1-2; D is unresolved. The CDR3 covers 14 residues. Trimming took off 5 bases at V and 4 bases at J, with 15 bases between the two ends. CDR1 and CDR2 (germline): SGHDT, YYEEEE. The chain's CDR3 is CASRIGQVGYGYTF. For the CDR3, the DNA is TGTGCCAGCAGAATTGGGCAGGTTGGCTATGGCTACACCTTC.

The chain joins TRBV4-1 to TRBJ2-7; D possibly corresponds to TRBD2 (6 bases). Germline V CDR1 and CDR2: MGHRA, YSYEKL. V gave up 0 bases and J gave up 4 bases, with 16 bases separating them. The CDR3 covers 16 residues. The CDR3 DNA reads TGCGCCAGCAGCCAAGAAGGAGGAGGGCCGGAGTACGAGCAGTACTTC. Its translation is CASSQEGGGPEYEQYF.

The chain recombines TRBV5-4 with TRBJ1-3; D not certain. The CDR3 is 17 amino acids. The V end lost 1 base, the J end lost 0 bases, and 14 bases lay between the germline ends. Germline V gene data show CDR1 as SGHNT and CDR2 as YYREEE (reference sequence). The CDR3 coding sequence is TGTGCCAGCAGCTTGTGGTTTCCGGGAGGCTCTGGAAACACCATATATTTT. Its translation: CASSLWFPGGSGNTIYF.

This chain joins TRBV7-9 and TRBJ1-5; D perhaps matches TRBD1 (5 bases). This CDR3 is built from 15 residues. V was shortened by 1 base and J by 4 bases, with 11 bases between the two germline ends. The germline V gene has CDR1 SEHNR and CDR2 FQNEAQ (reference sequence). The CDR3 protein is CASSLGPGKNQPQHF. CDR3 coding DNA: TGTGCCAGCAGCTTAGGTCCAGGGAAGAATCAGCCCCAGCATTTT.

The chain is built from TRBV7-9 and TRBJ1-1; D remains unclear. There are 14 residues in the CDR3. Trimming removed 1 base from V and 5 bases from J, with 11 bases in between. Germline values: CDR1 SEHNR, CDR2 FQNEAQ (reference sequence). CDR3 nucleotides: TGTGCCAGCAGCTTAGACAGCCAATGGACTGAAGCTTTCTTT. It translates to CASSLDSQWTEAFF.

The chain employs TRBV10-3 and TRBJ2-1; TRBD1 might be the D (5 bases). The CDR3 has 16 residues. V was trimmed by 4 bases and J by 0 bases, leaving 13 bases between them. CDR1 and CDR2 (germline): ENHRY, SYGVKD. This CDR3 reads CAISASQGASYNEQFF. In DNA, the CDR3 is TGTGCCATCAGTGCCTCCCAAGGGGCCTCCTACAATGAGCAGTTCTTC.

In DNA form, the CDR3 reads TGCGCCAGCAGCCTGAGGATGGGGGGGCTCTCCTACAATGAGCAGTTCTTC. It translates to CASSLRMGGLSYNEQFF. This chain joins TRBV5-1 and TRBJ2-1; weak D call: TRBD2 (7 bases). CDR3 length: 17 amino acids. Trimming left V 4 bases short and J 0 bases short, with 17 bases between. The germline V gene encodes CDR1 SGHRS and CDR2 YFSETQ.

This chain connects TRBV19 to TRBJ2-3, with 8 bases lining up with TRBD1. CDR1 and CDR2 (germline): LNHDA, SQIVND (reference sequence). CDR3 size: 16 residues. Unmatched junction bases numbered 10, after V lost 3 bases and J lost 5 bases. The CDR3 region has the DNA TGTGCCAGTAGTATGACAGGGGCACTAGGGGGAGATACGCAGTATTTT. It translates to CASSMTGALGGDTQYF.

The chain carries TRBV28 and TRBJ2-2; D gene uncertain. The CDR3 runs 14 residues. V was pared by 2 bases and J by 4 bases, with 8 bases between. Germline values: CDR1 MDHEN, CDR2 SYDVKM. CDR3 sequence: CASSLSQATGELFF. The CDR3 region has the DNA TGTGCCAGCAGTTTAAGTCAGGCCACCGGGGAGCTGTTTTTT. Full variable domain (remainder filled in from reference TRBV28 and TRBJ2-2): DVKVTQSSRYLVKRTGEKVFLECVQDMDHENMFWYRQDPGLGLRLIYFSYDVKMKEKGDIPEGYSVSREKKERFSLILESASTNQTSMYLCASSLSQATGELFFGEGSRLTVL.

The V and J genes are TRBV11-3 and TRBJ2-2; 7 nucleotides line up with TRBD2. V lost 1 base to trimming and J lost 7 bases; unmatched junction nucleotides: 9. The CDR3 has 16 amino acids. Germline V gene data show CDR1 as SGHNT and CDR2 as YENEEA. The CDR3 is CASSLGAGAFVGELFF. The CDR3 nucleotides are TGTGCCAGCAGCTTAGGTGCGGGAGCGTTCGTCGGGGAGCTGTTTTTT. Together with reference TRBV11-3 and TRBJ2-2, the CDR3 gives the full variable domain: EAGVVQSPRYKIIEKKQPVAFWCNPISGHNTLYWYLQNLGQGPELLIRYENEEAVDDSQLPKDRFSAERLKGVDSTLKIQPAELGDSAVYLCASSLGAGAFVGELFFGEGSRLTVL.

This rearrangement joins TRBV6-6 to TRBJ2-7; D is possibly TRBD2 (5 bases). Germline loops: CDR1 MNHNY, CDR2 SVGAGI (reference sequence). CDR3 length equals 16 residues. With 2 bases removed from V and 0 bases from J, the gap between germline ends came to 14 bases. CDR3 nucleotides: TGTGCCAGCAGTTACGAGGGCTTCCCAAACTCCTACGAGCAGTACTTC. Amino acid sequence: CASSYEGFPNSYEQYF.

The chain recombines TRBV6-1 with TRBJ1-5, with D possibly matching TRBD1 (5 bases). CDR3 length: 17 residues. CDR1 MNHNS and CDR2 SASEGT come from the germline V gene. Trimming took off 2 bases at V and 0 bases at J, with 14 bases between the two ends. This CDR3 is CASSELTRGFSNQPQHF. Here the CDR3 DNA reads TGTGCCAGCAGTGAATTAACACGGGGGTTTAGCAATCAGCCCCAGCATTTT.

The chain couples TRBV7-9 to TRBJ1-2, with 7 bases matching TRBD1. The CDR3 covers 18 residues. From germline, CDR1 is SEHNR and CDR2 FQNEAQ (reference sequence). V lost 5 bases and J lost 4; bases outside the gene matches: 19. Written as DNA, the CDR3 is TGTGCCAGCAGCCGAAGTTGGGACAGAAGCGCCCACCCCTATGGCTACACCTTC. Translated: CASSRSWDRSAHPYGYTF. The full variable domain, rest sourced from reference TRBV7-9 and TRBJ1-2, is DTGVSQNPRHKITKRGQNVTFRCDPISEHNRLYWYRQTLGQGPEFLTYFQNEAQLEKSRLLSDRFSAERPKGSFSTLEIQRTEQGDSAMYLCASSRSWDRSAHPYGYTFGSGTRLTVV.

The chain uses TRBV7-9 and TRBJ1-2, with D hard to call. Trimming took off 1 base at V and 4 bases at J, with 7 bases between the two ends. Per germline, CDR1 SEHNR and CDR2 FQNEAQ (reference sequence). This CDR3 contains 13 residues. This CDR3 is CASSLESSYGYTF. Written as DNA, the CDR3 is TGTGCCAGCAGCTTAGAGAGTTCCTATGGCTACACCTTC.

This clone was detected only once. The chain employs TRBV5-1 and TRBJ2-1; 8 bases fit TRBD2. Germline V gene data show CDR1 as SGHRS and CDR2 as YFSETQ. The length of the CDR3 is 16 residues. V trimming: 4 bases; J trimming: 4 bases; junction bases outside the gene matches: 10. CDR3 sequence reads: CASSPLGSGGYNEQFF. The CDR3, as DNA: TGCGCCAGCAGCCCTTTGGGGAGCGGGGGTTACAATGAGCAGTTCTTC.

J is TRBJ2-3 and V is TRBV27, with TRBD1 matching 8 bases. The CDR3 is made up of 14 amino acids. Per the germline V gene, CDR1 is MNHEY and CDR2 is SMNVEV (reference sequence). Trimming took 7 bases from V and 1 from J; bases not matched to a gene: 4. The DNA for the CDR3 is TGTGCCAGCATCCCCAGGGGGCGCACAGATACGCAGTATTTT. Its translation: CASIPRGRTDTQYF.

The chain couples TRBV19 to TRBJ2-1; the match to TRBD2 covers 10 bases. The germline V gene has CDR1 LNHDA and CDR2 SQIVND (reference sequence). V was pared by 5 bases and J by 0 bases, with 1 base of the junction left unmatched. This CDR3 has 15 amino acids. Here the CDR3 reads CASSQRGGSYNEQFF. CDR3 DNA sequence: TGTGCCAGTAGTCAGCGGGGGGGCTCCTACAATGAGCAGTTCTTC.

The chain has TRBV7-6 and TRBJ2-7; 12 positions agree with TRBD2. V lost 1 base and J lost 5; bases outside the gene matches: 12. Germline V CDR1 and CDR2: SGHVS, FNYEAQ. CDR3 length equals 18 residues. CDR3 DNA: TGTGCCAGCAGCTTAGAACTAGCGGGGGGCCTAGGACCGGACGAGCAGTACTTC. Amino acids: CASSLELAGGLGPDEQYF.

The chain combines TRBV6-5 with TRBJ1-1; TRBD1 is a possible D gene (6 bases). CDR3 length: 12 amino acids. V lost 5 bases to trimming and J lost 6 bases, with 10 bases between them. In germline, CDR1 is MNHEY, CDR2 SVGAGI. The CDR3 protein is CASSADRAEAFF. The DNA of the CDR3 is TGTGCCAGCAGTGCGGACAGAGCTGAAGCTTTCTTT.

The CDR3 is CASSGGVPNYGYTF. CDR3 DNA sequence: TGTGCCAGCAGCGGGGGAGTACCTAACTATGGCTACACCTTC. The gene calls are TRBV28 and TRBJ1-2, with TRBD1 as a possible D gene (5 bases). Germline V gene sequence: CDR1 MDHEN, CDR2 SYDVKM. The CDR3 consists of 14 residues. The germline V and J ends were trimmed by 6 bases and 0 bases, with 11 bases remaining between them.

The rearrangement uses TRBV19 and TRBJ2-1, with D maybe TRBD1 (5 bases). Trimming cost V 4 bases and J 2 bases, with 15 bases left between them. CDR1 and CDR2 from the germline V gene are LNHDA and SQIVND (reference sequence). The CDR3 length is 16 residues. CDR3 region: CASSRGGNFPYNEQFF. The DNA for the CDR3 is TGTGCCAGTAGTAGGGGCGGAAATTTTCCCTACAATGAGCAGTTCTTC.

The sample holds a few counts of this clone. The J gene is TRBJ1-2, the V gene TRBV5-4, with D maybe TRBD1 (5 bases). The germline V and J ends were trimmed by 4 bases and 2 bases, with 9 bases remaining between them. The CDR3 extends over 13 amino acids. The V gene's germline CDR1 is SGHNT and CDR2 YYREEE (reference sequence). CDR3 region: CASSPRQNYGYTF. The CDR3, as DNA: TGTGCCAGCAGCCCCCGACAGAACTATGGCTACACCTTC.

This sequence joins TRBV28 and TRBJ1-1; no reliable D call. Between the trimmed V and J ends, which lost 2 bases and 8 bases, there was a span of 6 bases. CDR3 length: 11 amino acids. Germline V gives CDR1 MDHEN, CDR2 SYDVKM. The CDR3: CASSLGPEAFF. The CDR3 DNA reads as TGTGCCAGCAGTTTAGGCCCAGAAGCTTTCTTT.